Presented here are 2 T cell receptor beta chains from one specimen sequenced in a study of blood T cell repertoires in COVID-19. Assay: immunoSEQ multiplex PCR; the TCRdb copy retains only in-frame clones and omits some. This table has approximately 170,000 clones, 83% appearing once. Sequenced sample: peripheral blood. The receptors derive from a woman over 75 with acute or convalescent COVID-19.

The chain carries TRBV6-6 and TRBJ2-5, with 11 nucleotides matching TRBD2. The CDR3 length is 18 residues. Germline CDR1 MNHNY, CDR2 SVGAGI (reference sequence). The junction had 16 bases not matched to a gene; V was cut back by 5 bases and J by 5 bases. CDR3 in amino acids: CASSRTWVAGGTEETQYF. For the CDR3, the DNA is TGTGCCAGCAGTCGTACGTGGGTAGCGGGAGGGACCGAGGAGACCCAGTACTTC.

The V call is TRBV12-3 or TRBV12-4, the J call TRBJ2-2; the D is unclear. The length of the CDR3 is 12 residues. V lost 4 bases, J lost 6 bases, and 6 bases lay in between. This CDR3 is CASSYVAGELFF. In nucleotides, the CDR3 is TGTGCCAGCAGTTACGTAGCCGGGGAGCTGTTTTTT.